Listed below are T cell receptor beta chains from one sample, sequenced in a study of blood T cell repertoires in COVID-19. Data came from immunoSEQ multiplex PCR; TCRdb stores just in-frame clones and leaves some out. This sample has fewer than 200,000 clones, with 80% to 95% found just once. The specimen sequenced was peripheral blood. The receptors derive from a man aged 25-40 years with COVID-19, enrolled during active disease. The conserved cysteine and the conserved F or W are not part of the CDR3 here. D genes are given only for firm matches.

ASSLAGFAEQF,-,TRBV5-4
ASSFTGQGPGNTQY,TRBD1,TRBV5-1
ATSDSGQGTGYEQY,TRBD1,TRBV24-1
ASSQGRHTEAF,-,TRBV7-3
ASSGSLRDSITGELF,-,TRBV5-1
ASSFDLPTGLSYGYT,TRBD1,TRBV19
ASSPPGGRREQY,TRBD2,TRBV19
ASSLVSRDRGRLKNYGYT,TRBD1,TRBV13
ASSPGTGGEQF,-,TRBV9
AIKGGLYGYT,TRBD1,TRBV10-3
ASSFTGVVEQF,TRBD1,TRBV11-2
ASSLWQDTEAF,-,TRBV27
ASRPTGSHTEAF,TRBD1,TRBV28
ASSPPGRLSDTQY,-,TRBV18
ASSLIHIPLSSYNSPLH,-,TRBV4-1
ASSPPGTGSYNEQF,TRBD1,TRBV27
ASSSQGTIPAETQY,TRBD2,TRBV7-6
ASSLFGGENTEAF,-,TRBV27
ATSDRGLAVNTGELF,TRBD2,TRBV24-1
ASSKVAVTTPRPWGGNQPQH,-,TRBV21-1
ASSPWTDLSGANVLT,-,TRBV18
ASSQDSNYGYT,-,TRBV6-2/TRBV6-3
ASSTSGGAGTDTQY,-,TRBV21-1
ASSPHRETYEQY,-,TRBV6-6
ASSLQMAYGYT,-,TRBV5-6
ASSDPPGRSKTQY,-,TRBV6-1
ASSLYGLADPPNTGELF,TRBD2,TRBV7-3
ASSRQQSNYGYT,-,TRBV6-5
ASSSRQGDGQPQH,-,TRBV4-1
ASSENRGNQPQH,TRBD1,TRBV6-1
ASSPLDRARGYT,TRBD1,TRBV14
ASSQSGFQPQH,-,TRBV3-1/TRBV3-2
ASSLRTSGRQNIQY,TRBD2,TRBV28
ASSQGQETQY,-,TRBV7-2
ASSPVATETQY,-,TRBV7-9
SVMPRLGNTIY,-,TRBV29-1
ASIEIAGADTQY,TRBD2,TRBV2
ASSLGQDREQY,TRBD1,TRBV7-3
ASGETNQPQH,-,TRBV9
ATFLYRGPNTEAF,TRBD1,TRBV24-1
ASSEARGGQPQH,-,TRBV2
ASSLGGNSNQPQH,-,TRBV28
ASSQDRGTSAYNEQF,TRBD2,TRBV4-3
ASRPLAGGTDTQY,TRBD2,TRBV19
ASSSRDSGETQY,TRBD1,TRBV5-1